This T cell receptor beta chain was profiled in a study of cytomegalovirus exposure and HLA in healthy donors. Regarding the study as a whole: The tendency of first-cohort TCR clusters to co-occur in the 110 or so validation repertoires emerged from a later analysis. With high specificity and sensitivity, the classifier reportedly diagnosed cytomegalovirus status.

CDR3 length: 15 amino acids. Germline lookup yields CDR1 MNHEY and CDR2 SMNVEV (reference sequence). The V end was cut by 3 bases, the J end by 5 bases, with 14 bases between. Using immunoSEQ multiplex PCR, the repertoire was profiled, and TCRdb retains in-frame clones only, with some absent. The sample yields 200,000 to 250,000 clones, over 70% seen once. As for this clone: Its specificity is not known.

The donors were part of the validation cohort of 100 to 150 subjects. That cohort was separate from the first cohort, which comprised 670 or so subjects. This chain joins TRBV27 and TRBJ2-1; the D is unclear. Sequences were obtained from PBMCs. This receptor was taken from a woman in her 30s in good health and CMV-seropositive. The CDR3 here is CASSLSRWAHNEQFF. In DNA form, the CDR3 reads TGTGCCAGCAGTTTGTCTAGATGGGCTCACAATGAGCAGTTCTTC.